The T cell receptor beta chain described here comes from a study of spatial heterogeneity in lung cancer. TCRdb ran MiXCR on the 5' RACE reads and lists one entry per CDR3 protein. The table has 4,000 or so distinct CDR3 sequences, around a fifth seen once. Time point noted: sample taken at primary tumor resection. Sequencing of whole RNA from tumor, nontumor lung or frozen PBMC involved no sorting. The germline CDR1 and CDR2 sequences are KGHSH and LQKENI. Trimming removed 3 bases at V and 2 bases at J, with 13 bases between. The CDR3 is 15 residues long. This clonotype is deemed medium-sized (0.01 to 0.1%). This beta chain turned up in a library designed for alpha chains; as an off-target read, its abundance says little.

The sample in question was normal lung tissue next to the tumor, obtained at surgery. This receptor was identified in a female donor with early-stage non-small cell lung cancer. V gene TRBV18 combines with J gene TRBJ1-2; D not resolved. The CDR3 DNA reads TGTGCCAGCTCACCTCCAGCAGGAACAAACTATGGCTACACCTTC. This encodes CASSPPAGTNYGYTF. The full variable domain, its missing parts supplied by reference TRBV18 and TRBJ1-2, is NAGVMQNPRHLVRRRGQEARLRCSPMKGHSHVYWYRQLPEEGLKFMVYLQKENIIDESGMPKERFSAEFPKEGPSILRIQQVVRGDSAAYFCASSPPAGTNYGYTFGSGTRLTVV.